The source of this T cell receptor beta chain is a study of blood T cell repertoires in COVID-19. Overall study context: Specimens from acute and convalescent COVID-19 originated in the United States, Italy and Spain.

V was pared by 5 bases and J by 7 bases, with 4 bases of the junction left unmatched. Germline-derived CDR1 and CDR2 are LNHDA and SQIVND (reference sequence). The CDR3 spans 13 residues. As handled by the study authors: Amplification from reference gene primers served as the basis for estimated nucleated cell counts. The table came from immunoSEQ multiplex PCR; TCRdb's copy has only in-frame clones and leaves some out. The DNA was the basis for D and trimming; V, J and clone size are from that table. The sample shows approximately 130,000 clones, 75% to 90% of them seen only once. Individuals drawn from 24 US areas were about 18 to 90 years old. All recovered Cohort 3 donors got two negative PCRs, got clearance, or saw symptom resolution.

The chain carries TRBV19 and TRBJ1-5, with TRBD1 identical over 8 bases. This clonotype was obtained from a woman aged 45-65 years who had recovered from COVID-19. Input material: PBMCs or T cells enriched from blood (not recorded which). DNA of the CDR3: TGTGCCAGTAGTCAGACAGGGGTACAGCCCCAGCATTTT. Its protein product is CASSQTGVQPQHF. The full variable domain, with the rest looked up from reference TRBV19 and TRBJ1-5, is DGGITQSPKYLFRKEGQNVTLSCEQNLNHDAMYWYRQDPGQGLRLIYYSQIVNDFQKGDIAEGYSVSREKKESFPLTVTSAQKNPTAFYLCASSQTGVQPQHFGDGTRLSIL.